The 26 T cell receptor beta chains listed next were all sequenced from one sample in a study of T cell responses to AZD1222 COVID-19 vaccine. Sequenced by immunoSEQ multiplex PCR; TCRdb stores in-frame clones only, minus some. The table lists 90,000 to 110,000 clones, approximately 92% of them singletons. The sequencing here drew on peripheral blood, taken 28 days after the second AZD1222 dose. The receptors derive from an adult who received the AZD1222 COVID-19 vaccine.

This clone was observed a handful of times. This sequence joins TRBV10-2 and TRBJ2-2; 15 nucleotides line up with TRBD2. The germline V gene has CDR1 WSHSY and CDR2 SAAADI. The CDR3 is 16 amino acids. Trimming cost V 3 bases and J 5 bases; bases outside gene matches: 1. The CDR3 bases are TGCGCCAGCAGTGACGGGACTAGCGGGAGGACCGGGGAGCTGTTTTTT. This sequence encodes CASSDGTSGRTGELFF.

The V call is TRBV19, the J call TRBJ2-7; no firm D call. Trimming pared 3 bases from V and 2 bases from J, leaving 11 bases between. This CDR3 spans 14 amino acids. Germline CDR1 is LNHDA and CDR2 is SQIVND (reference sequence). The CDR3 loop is CASSMQKGTYEQYF. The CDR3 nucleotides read TGTGCCAGTAGTATGCAGAAAGGAACCTACGAGCAGTACTTC.

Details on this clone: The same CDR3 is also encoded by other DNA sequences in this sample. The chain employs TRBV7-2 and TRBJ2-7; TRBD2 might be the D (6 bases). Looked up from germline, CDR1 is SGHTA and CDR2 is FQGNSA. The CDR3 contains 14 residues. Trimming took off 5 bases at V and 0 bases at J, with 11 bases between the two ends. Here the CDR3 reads CASSRDSNSYEQYF. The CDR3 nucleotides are TGTGCCAGCAGCAGGGACTCGAACTCCTACGAGCAGTACTTC. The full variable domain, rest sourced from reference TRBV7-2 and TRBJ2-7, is GAGVSQSPSNKVTEKGKDVELRCDPISGHTALYWYRQSLGQGLEFLIYFQGNSAPDKSGLPSDRFSAERTGGSVSTLTIQRTQQEDSAVYLCASSRDSNSYEQYFGPGTRLTVT.

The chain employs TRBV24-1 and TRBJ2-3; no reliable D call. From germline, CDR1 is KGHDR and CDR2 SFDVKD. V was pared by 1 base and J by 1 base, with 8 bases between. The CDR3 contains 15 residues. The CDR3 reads CATSDLRQRTDTQYF. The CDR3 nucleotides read TGTGCCACCAGTGATTTAAGGCAACGCACAGATACGCAGTATTTT.

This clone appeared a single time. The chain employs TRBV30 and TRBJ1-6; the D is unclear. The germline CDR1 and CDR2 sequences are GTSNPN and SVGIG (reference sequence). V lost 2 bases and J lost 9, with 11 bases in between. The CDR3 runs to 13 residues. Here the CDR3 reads CAWSSQRSSPLHF. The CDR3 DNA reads TGTGCCTGGAGTAGCCAGAGAAGTTCACCCCTCCACTTT. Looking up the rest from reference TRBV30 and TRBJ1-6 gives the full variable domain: SQTIHQWPATLVQPVGSPLSLECTVEGTSNPNLYWYRQAAGRGLQLLFYSVGIGQISSEVPQNLSASRPQDRQFILSSKKLLLSDSGFYLCAWSSQRSSPLHFGNGTRLTVT.

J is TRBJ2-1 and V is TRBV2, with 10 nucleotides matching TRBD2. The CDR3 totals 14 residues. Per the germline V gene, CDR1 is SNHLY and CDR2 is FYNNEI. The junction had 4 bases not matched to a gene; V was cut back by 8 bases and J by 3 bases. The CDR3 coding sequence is TGTGCCAGCCCCCGGACTAGCGGCTACAATGAGCAGTTCTTC. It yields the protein CASPRTSGYNEQFF.

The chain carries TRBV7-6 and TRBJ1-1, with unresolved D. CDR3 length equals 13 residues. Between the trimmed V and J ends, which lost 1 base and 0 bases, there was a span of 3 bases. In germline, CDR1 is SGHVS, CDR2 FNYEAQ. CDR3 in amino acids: CASSLGMNTEAFF. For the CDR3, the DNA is TGTGCCAGCAGCTTAGGGATGAACACTGAAGCTTTCTTT.

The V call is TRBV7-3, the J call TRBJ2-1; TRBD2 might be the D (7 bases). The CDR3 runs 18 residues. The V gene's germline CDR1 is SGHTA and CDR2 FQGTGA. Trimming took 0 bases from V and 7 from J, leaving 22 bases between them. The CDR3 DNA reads TGTGCCAGCAGCTTAACGCCCCTAGGGGGAGGGCCCTCGAATGAGCAGTTCTTC. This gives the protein CASSLTPLGGGPSNEQFF.

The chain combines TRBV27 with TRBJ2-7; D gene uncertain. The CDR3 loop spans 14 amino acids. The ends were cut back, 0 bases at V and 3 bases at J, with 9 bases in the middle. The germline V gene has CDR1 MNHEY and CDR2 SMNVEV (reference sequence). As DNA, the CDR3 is TGTGCCAGCAGTTTATCGGCCACCGACTACGAGCAGTACTTC. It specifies CASSLSATDYEQYF.

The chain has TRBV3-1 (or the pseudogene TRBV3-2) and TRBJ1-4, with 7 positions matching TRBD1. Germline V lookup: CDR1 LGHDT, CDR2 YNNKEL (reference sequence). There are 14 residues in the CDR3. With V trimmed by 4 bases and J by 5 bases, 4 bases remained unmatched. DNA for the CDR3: TGTGCCAGCAGCCCGACAGGGCTAAATGAAAAACTGTTTTTT. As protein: CASSPTGLNEKLFF.

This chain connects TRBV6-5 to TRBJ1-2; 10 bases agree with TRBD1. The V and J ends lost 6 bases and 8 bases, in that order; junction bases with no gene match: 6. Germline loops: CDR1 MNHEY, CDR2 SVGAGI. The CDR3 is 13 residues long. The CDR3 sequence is CASRPGTGVGYTF. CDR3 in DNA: TGTGCCAGCAGACCCGGGACAGGGGTGGGCTACACCTTC.

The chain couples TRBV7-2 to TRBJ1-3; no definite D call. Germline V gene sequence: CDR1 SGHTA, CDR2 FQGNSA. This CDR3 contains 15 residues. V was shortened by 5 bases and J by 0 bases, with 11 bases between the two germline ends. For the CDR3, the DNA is TGTGCCAGCAGCAACCGGTCAGGCTCTGGAAACACCATATATTTT. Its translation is CASSNRSGSGNTIYF.

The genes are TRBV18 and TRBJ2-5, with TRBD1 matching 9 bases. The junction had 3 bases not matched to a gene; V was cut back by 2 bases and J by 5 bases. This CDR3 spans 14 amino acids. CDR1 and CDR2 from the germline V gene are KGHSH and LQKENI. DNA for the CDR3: TGTGCCAGCTCACCAAACAGGGGGCGGGAGACCCAGTACTTC. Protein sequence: CASSPNRGRETQYF.

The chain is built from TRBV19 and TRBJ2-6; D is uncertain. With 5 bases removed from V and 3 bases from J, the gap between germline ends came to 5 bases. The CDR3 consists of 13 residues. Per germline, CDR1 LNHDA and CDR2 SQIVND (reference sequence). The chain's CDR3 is CASSGGGANVLTF. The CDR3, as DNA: TGTGCCAGTAGTGGTGGTGGGGCCAACGTCCTGACTTTC.

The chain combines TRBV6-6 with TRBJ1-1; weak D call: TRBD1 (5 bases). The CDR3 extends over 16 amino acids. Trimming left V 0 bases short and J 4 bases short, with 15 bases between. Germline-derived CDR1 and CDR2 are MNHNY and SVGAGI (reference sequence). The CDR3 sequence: CASSYSGRGIGTEAFF. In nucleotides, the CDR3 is TGTGCCAGCAGTTACTCGGGGCGGGGGATCGGCACTGAAGCTTTCTTT.

The CDR3: CASSLKGGGHSYEQYF. As DNA, the CDR3 is TGTGCCAGCAGTTTAAAGGGGGGGGGACACTCCTACGAGCAGTACTTC. The chain is built from TRBV27 and TRBJ2-7; D might be TRBD2 (7 bases). V lost 2 bases and J lost 0, with 14 bases in between. The CDR3 spans 16 residues. Germline loops: CDR1 MNHEY, CDR2 SMNVEV (reference sequence).

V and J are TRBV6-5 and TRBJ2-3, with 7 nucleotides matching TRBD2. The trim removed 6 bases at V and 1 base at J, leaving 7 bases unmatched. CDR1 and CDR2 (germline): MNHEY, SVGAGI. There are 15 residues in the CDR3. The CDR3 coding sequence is TGTGCCAGCAGGGATGGGGGGGTCCGCACAGATACGCAGTATTTT. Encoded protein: CASRDGGVRTDTQYF.

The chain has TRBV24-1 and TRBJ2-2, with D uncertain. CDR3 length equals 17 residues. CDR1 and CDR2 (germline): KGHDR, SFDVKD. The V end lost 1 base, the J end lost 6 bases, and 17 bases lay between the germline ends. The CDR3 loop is CATSDFVGNIIPGELFF. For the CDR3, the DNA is TGTGCCACCAGTGATTTTGTAGGGAATATAATTCCCGGGGAGCTGTTTTTT.

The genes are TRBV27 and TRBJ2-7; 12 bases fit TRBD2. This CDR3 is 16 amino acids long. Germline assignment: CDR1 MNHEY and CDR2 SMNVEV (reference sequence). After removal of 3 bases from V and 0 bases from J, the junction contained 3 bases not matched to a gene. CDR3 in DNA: TGTGCCAGCAGTTTTACTAGCGGGAGGCACTCCTACGAGCAGTACTTC. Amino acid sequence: CASSFTSGRHSYEQYF.

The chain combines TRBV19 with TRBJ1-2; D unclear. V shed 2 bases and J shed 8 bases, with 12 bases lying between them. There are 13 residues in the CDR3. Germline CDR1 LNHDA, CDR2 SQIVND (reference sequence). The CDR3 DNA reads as TGTGCCAGTAGTATATCGGGAGCATACGGCTACACCTTC. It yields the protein CASSISGAYGYTF.

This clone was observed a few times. The CDR3 DNA sequence: TGCGCCAGCAGCTTGGAGACAGATACGCAGTATTTT. This translates into CASSLETDTQYF. The chain employs TRBV5-1 and TRBJ2-3; D ambiguous. Trimming took off 0 bases at V and 3 bases at J, with 2 bases between the two ends. The CDR3 is 12 residues long. The germline V gene encodes CDR1 SGHRS and CDR2 YFSETQ.

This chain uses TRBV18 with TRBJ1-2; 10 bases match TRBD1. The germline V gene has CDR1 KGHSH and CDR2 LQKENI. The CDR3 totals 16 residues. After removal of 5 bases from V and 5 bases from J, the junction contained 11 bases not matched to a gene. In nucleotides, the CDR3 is TGTGCCAGCTCATCGGGGACAATGGGACAGGGGTATGGCTACACCTTC. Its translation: CASSSGTMGQGYGYTF.

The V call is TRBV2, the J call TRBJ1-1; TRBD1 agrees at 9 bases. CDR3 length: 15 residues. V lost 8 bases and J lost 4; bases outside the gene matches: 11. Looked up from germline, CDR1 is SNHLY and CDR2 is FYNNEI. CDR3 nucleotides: TGTGCCAGCGTCCCGGGACAGGGATCGTTCACTGAAGCTTTCTTT. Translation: CASVPGQGSFTEAFF.

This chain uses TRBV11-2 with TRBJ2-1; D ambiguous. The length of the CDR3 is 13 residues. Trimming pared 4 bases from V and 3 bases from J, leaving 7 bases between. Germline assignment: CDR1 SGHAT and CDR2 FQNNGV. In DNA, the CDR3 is TGTGCCAGCAGCTGGAACTTCTACAATGAGCAGTTCTTC. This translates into CASSWNFYNEQFF.

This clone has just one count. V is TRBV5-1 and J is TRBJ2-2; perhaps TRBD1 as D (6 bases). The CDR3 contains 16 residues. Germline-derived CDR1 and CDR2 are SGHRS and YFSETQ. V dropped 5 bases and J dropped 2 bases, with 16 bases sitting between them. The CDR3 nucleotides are TGCGCCAGCAGTTTCACAGGGCCCCCCAACACCGGGGAGCTGTTTTTT. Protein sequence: CASSFTGPPNTGELFF.

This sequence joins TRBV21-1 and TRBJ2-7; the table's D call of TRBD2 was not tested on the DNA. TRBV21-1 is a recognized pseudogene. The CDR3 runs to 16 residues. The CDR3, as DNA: TGTGCCAGCAGCAAAGACGCGGGACTCCTGATTTTCGAGCAGTACTTC. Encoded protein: CASSKDAGLLIFEQYF.